This T cell receptor beta chain was obtained from a study of cytomegalovirus exposure and HLA in healthy donors. Both 60 Vbeta primers and 13 Jbeta primers went into the PCR. Sequencing used immunoSEQ multiplex PCR; TCRdb keeps in-frame clones, though not all of them. Here the sample spans 150,000 to 200,000 clones, around 88% being singletons. Points from the study as a whole: Most of the TCR beta V segments (in an earlier analysis) were productive either about 87% or about 30% of the time.

This CDR3 is built from 15 residues. The V gene end was trimmed by 3 bases and the J gene end by 0 bases; junction bases not matched to a gene: 1. CDR1 is MNHEY and CDR2 is SVGAGI in the germline V gene. As for this clone: The antigen remains unidentified.

This clonotype originated in a woman aged 25 to 39 in good health and CMV-seronegative. The chain employs TRBV6-5 and TRBJ1-5, with 8 bases identical to TRBD1. Material for sequencing was PBMCs. The CDR3 DNA reads TGTGCCAGCAGTTATCAGGGGGCTAGCAATCAGCCCCAGCATTTT. It translates to CASSYQGASNQPQHF.